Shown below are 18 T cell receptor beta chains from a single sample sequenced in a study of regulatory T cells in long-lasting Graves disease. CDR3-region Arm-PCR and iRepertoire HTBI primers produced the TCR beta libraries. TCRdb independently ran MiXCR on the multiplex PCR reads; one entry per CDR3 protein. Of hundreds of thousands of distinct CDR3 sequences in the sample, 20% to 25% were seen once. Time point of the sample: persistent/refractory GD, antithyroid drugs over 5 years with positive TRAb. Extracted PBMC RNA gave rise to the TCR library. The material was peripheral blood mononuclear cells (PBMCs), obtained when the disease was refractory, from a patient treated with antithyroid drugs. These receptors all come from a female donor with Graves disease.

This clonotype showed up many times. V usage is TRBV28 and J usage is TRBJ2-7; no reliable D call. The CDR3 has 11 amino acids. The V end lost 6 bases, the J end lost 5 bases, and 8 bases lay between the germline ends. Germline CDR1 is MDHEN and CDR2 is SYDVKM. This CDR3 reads CASSIIHEQYF. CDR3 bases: TGTGCCAGCAGCATAATCCACGAGCAGTACTTC. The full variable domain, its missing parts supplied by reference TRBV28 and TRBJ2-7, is DVKVTQSSRYLVKRTGEKVFLECVQDMDHENMFWYRQDPGLGLRLIYFSYDVKMKEKGDIPEGYSVSREKKERFSLILESASTNQTSMYLCASSIIHEQYFGPGTRLTVT.

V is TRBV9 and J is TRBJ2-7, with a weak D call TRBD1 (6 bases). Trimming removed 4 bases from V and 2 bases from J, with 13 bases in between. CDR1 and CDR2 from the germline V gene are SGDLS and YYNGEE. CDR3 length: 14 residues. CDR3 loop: CASSPWTVPYEQYF. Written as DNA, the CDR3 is TGTGCCAGCAGCCCGTGGACAGTCCCCTACGAGCAGTACTTC.

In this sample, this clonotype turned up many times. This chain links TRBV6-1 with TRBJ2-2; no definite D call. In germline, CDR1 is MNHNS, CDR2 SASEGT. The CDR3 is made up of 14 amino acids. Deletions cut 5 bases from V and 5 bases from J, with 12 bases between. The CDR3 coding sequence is TGTGCCAGCAGTATTCGTGGTCTGACCGGGGAGCTGTTTTTT. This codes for CASSIRGLTGELFF.

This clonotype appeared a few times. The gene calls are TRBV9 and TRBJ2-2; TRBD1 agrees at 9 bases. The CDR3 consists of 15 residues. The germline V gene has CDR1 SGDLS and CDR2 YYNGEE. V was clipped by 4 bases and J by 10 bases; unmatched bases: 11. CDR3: CASSNTGGTTVELFF. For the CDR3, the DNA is TGTGCCAGCAGCAATACAGGGGGCACGACGGTGGAGCTGTTTTTT.

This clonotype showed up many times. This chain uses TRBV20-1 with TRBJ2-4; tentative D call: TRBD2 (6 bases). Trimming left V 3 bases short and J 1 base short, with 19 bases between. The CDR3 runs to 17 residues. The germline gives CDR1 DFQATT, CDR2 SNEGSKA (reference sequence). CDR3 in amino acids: CSARARVGAGAKNIQYF. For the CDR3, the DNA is TGCAGTGCTAGGGCCCGAGTCGGCGCGGGGGCCAAAAACATTCAGTACTTC.

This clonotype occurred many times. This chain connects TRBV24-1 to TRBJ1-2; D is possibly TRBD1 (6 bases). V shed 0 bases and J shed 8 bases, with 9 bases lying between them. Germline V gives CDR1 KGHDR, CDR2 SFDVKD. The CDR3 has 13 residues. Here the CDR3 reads CATSDLTGSGYTF. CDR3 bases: TGTGCCACCAGTGATTTGACAGGGTCGGGCTACACCTTC.

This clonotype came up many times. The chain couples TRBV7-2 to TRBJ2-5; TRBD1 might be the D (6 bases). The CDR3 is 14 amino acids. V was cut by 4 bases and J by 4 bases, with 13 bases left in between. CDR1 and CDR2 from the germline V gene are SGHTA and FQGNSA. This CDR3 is CASSSGQPVETQYF. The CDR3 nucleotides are TGTGCCAGCAGCTCCGGACAGCCAGTAGAGACCCAGTACTTC.

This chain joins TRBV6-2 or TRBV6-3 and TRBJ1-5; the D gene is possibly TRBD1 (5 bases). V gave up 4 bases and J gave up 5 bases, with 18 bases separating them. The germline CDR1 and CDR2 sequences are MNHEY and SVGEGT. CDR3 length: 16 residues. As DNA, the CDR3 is TGTGCCAGCAGTTTCGGGGGGAGGTGGAGTGATCAGCCCCAGCATTTT. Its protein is CASSFGGRWSDQPQHF.

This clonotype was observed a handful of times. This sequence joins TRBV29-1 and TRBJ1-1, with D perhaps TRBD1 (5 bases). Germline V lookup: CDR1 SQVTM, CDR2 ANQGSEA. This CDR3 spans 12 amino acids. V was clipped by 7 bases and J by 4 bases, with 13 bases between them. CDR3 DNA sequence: TGCAGCGGGGCGGGGGTTGGCACTGAAGCTTTCTTT. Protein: CSGAGVGTEAFF.

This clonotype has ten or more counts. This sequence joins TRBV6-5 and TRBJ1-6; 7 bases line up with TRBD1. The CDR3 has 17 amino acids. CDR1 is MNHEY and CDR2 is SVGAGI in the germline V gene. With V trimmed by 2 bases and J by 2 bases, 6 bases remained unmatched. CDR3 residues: CASSYDQGVTYNSPLHF. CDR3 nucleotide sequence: TGTGCCAGCAGTTACGATCAGGGGGTAACCTATAATTCACCCCTCCACTTT.

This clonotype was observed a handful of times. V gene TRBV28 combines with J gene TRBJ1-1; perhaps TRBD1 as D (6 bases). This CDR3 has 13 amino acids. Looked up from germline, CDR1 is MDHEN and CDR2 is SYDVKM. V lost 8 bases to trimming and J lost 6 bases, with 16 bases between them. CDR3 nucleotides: TGTGCCAGCCGACAGGCCCTGTTCCCTGAAGCTTTCTTT. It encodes CASRQALFPEAFF.

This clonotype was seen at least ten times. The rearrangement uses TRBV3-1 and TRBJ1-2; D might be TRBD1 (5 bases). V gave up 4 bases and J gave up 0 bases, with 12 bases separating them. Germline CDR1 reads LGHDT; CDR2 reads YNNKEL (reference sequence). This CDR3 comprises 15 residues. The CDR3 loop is CASSPPVGPNYGYTF. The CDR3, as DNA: TGTGCCAGCAGCCCCCCAGTGGGGCCTAACTATGGCTACACCTTC.

The CDR3 loop reads CASSQGARNTEAFF. CDR3 DNA sequence: TGTGCCAGCTCCCAGGGGGCGCGGAACACTGAAGCTTTCTTT. The V call is TRBV5-4, the J call TRBJ1-1, with 8 bases that match TRBD1. The ends lost 7 bases at V and 1 base at J; junction bases unmatched: 6. Germline V gene sequence: CDR1 SGHNT, CDR2 YYREEE (reference sequence). The CDR3 is made up of 14 amino acids.

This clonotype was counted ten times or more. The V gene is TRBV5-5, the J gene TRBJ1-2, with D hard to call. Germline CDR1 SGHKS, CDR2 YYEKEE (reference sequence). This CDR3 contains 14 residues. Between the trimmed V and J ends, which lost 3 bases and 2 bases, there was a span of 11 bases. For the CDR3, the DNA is TGTGCCAGCAGCTCCCGGACGGCCAACTATGGCTACACCTTC. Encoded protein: CASSSRTANYGYTF.

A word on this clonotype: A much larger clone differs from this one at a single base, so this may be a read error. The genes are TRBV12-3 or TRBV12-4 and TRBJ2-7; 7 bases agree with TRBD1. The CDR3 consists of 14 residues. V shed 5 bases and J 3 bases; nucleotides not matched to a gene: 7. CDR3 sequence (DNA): TGTGCCAGCAGTCTTCCGGGACAGATCTACGAGCAGTACTTC. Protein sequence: CASSLPGQIYEQYF.

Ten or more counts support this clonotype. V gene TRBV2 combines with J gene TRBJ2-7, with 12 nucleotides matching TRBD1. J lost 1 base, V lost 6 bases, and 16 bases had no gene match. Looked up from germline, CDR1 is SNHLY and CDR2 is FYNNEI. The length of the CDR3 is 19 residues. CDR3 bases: TGTGCCAGCAGCGAACCGGGACAGGGGGCTTTCACCCCTTCCTACGAGCAGTACTTC. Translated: CASSEPGQGAFTPSYEQYF. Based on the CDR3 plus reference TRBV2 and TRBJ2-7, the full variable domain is EPEVTQTPSHQVTQMGQEVILRCVPISNHLYFYWYRQILGQKVEFLVSFYNNEISEKSEIFDDQFSVERPDGSNFTLKIRSTKLEDSAMYFCASSEPGQGAFTPSYEQYFGPGTRLTVT.

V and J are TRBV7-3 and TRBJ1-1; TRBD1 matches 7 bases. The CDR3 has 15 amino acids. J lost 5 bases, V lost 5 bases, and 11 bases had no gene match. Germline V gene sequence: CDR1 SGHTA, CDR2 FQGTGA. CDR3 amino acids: CASSPNVQGVTEAFF. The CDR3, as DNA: TGTGCCAGCAGCCCAAATGTGCAGGGGGTTACTGAAGCTTTCTTT.

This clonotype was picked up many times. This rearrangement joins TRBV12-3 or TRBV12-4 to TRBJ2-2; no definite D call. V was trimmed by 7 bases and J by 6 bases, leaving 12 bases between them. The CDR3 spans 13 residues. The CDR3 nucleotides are TGTGCCAGCAACAAAGTCGTGGCCGGGGAGCTGTTTTTT. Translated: CASNKVVAGELFF.